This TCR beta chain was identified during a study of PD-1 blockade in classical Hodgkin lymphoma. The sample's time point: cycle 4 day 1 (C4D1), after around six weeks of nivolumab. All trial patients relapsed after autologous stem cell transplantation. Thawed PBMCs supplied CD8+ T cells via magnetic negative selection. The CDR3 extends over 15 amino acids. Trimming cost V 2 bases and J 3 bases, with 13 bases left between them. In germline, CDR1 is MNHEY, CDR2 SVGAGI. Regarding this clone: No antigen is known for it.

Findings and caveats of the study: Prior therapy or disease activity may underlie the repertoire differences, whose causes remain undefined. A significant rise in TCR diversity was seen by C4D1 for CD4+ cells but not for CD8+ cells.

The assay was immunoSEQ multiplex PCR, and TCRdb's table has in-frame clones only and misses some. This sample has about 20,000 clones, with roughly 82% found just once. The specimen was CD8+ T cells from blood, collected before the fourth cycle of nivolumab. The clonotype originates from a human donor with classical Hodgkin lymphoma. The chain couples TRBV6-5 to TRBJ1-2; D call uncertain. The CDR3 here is CASSYKQTSYYGYTF. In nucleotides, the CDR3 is TGTGCCAGCAGTTACAAACAGACCTCCTACTATGGCTACACCTTC.